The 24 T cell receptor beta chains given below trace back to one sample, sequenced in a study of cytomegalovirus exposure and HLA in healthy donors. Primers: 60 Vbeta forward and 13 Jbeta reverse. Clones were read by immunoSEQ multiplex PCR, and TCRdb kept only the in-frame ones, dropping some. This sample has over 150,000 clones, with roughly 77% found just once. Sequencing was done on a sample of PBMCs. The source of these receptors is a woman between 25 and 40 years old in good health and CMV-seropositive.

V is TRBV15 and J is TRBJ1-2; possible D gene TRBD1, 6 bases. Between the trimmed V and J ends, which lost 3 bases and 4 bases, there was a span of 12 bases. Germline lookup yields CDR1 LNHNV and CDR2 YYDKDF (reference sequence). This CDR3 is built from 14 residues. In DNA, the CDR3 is TGTGCCACCAGCAGGCGGGGGGGGGCCTATGGCTACACCTTC. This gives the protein CATSRRGGAYGYTF.

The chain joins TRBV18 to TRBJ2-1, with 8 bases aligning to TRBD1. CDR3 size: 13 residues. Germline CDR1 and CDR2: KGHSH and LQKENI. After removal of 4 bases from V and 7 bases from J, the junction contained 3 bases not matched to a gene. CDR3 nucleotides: TGTGCCAGCTCACTTGGACAGGGTAATGAGCAGTTCTTC. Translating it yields CASSLGQGNEQFF.

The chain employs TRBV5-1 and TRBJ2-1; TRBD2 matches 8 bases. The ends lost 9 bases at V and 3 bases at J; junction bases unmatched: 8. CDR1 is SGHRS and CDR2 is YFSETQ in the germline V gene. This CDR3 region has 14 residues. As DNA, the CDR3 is TGCGCCACCTCCACTAGCGGAGGCTACAATGAGCAGTTCTTC. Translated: CATSTSGGYNEQFF. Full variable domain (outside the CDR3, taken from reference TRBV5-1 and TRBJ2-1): KAGVTQTPRYLIKTRGQQVTLSCSPISGHRSVSWYQQTPGQGLQFLFEYFSETQRNKGNFPGRFSGRQFSNSRSEMNVSTLELGDSALYLCATSTSGGYNEQFFGPGTRLTVL.

CDR3: CASSSQGAGGYTF. CDR3 in DNA: TGTGCCAGCAGTTCACAGGGGGCAGGGGGCTACACCTTC. The chain is built from TRBV6-5 and TRBJ1-2; TRBD1 matches 9 bases. The ends lost 4 bases at V and 8 bases at J; junction bases unmatched: 5. The CDR3 is 13 residues long. Germline CDR1 and CDR2: MNHEY and SVGAGI.

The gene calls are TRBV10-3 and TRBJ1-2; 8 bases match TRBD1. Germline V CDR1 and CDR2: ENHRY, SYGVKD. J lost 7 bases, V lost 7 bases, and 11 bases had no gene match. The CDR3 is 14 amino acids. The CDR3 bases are TGTGCCATCAACCCAGGGGGCGGTAAGAGTGGCTACACCTTC. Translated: CAINPGGGKSGYTF.

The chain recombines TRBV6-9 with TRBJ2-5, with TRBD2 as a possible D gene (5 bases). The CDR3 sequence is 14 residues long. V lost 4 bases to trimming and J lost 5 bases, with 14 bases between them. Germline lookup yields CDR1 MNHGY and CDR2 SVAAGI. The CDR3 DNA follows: TGTGCCAGCAGTTTAGACCCCGGGGTGGAGACCCAGTACTTC. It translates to CASSLDPGVETQYF.

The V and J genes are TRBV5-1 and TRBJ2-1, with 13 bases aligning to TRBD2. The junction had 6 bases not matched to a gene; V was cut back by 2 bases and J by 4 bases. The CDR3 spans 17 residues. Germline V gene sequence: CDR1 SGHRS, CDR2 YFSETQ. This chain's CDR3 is CASSLVPGLAGYNEQFF. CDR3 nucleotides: TGCGCCAGCAGCTTAGTCCCGGGACTAGCGGGGTACAATGAGCAGTTCTTC.

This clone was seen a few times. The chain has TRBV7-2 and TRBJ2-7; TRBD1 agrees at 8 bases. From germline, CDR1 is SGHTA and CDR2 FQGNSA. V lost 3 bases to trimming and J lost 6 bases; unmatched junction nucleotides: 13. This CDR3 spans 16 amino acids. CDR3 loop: CASSFSTGVSLGEQYF. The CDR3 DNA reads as TGTGCCAGCAGCTTTTCGACAGGGGTTTCATTAGGCGAGCAGTACTTC.

The CDR3 here is CASSRTGAPYEQYF. The CDR3 DNA sequence: TGCGCCAGCAGCCGGACAGGGGCCCCCTACGAGCAGTACTTC. The chain is built from TRBV4-1 and TRBJ2-7; 9 bases are a match to TRBD1. The CDR3 runs 14 residues. CDR1 and CDR2 from the germline V gene are MGHRA and YSYEKL. Losses at the gene ends were 4 bases for V and 2 bases for J; bases not matched to a gene: 3.

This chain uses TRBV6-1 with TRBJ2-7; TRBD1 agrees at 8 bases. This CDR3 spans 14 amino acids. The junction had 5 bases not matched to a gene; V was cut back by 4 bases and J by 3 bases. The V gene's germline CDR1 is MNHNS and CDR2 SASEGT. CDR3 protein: CASSGTGRIYEQYF. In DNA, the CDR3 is TGTGCCAGCAGTGGGACAGGGAGGATCTACGAGCAGTACTTC.

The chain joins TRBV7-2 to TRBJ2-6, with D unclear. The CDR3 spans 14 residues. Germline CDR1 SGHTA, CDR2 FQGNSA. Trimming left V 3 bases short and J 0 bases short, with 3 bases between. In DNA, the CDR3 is TGTGCCAGCAGCTTGAGCTCTGGGGCCAACGTCCTGACTTTC. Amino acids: CASSLSSGANVLTF.

The CDR3 reads CASSFAPTGSGNTIYF. CDR3 in DNA: TGTGCCAGCAGCTTCGCCCCGACAGGATCTGGAAACACCATATATTTT. The V and J genes are TRBV7-2 and TRBJ1-3, with D possibly TRBD1 on 6 matching bases. CDR1 SGHTA and CDR2 FQGNSA come from the germline V gene. Trimming took 3 bases from V and 1 from J, leaving 13 bases between them. This CDR3 spans 16 amino acids.

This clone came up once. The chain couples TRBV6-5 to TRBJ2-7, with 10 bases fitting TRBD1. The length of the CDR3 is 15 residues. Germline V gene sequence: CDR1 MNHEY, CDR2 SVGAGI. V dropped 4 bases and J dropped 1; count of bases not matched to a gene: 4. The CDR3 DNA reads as TGTGCCAGCAGTTTCCCGGGACAGGGGTCCTACGAGCAGTACTTC. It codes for CASSFPGQGSYEQYF.

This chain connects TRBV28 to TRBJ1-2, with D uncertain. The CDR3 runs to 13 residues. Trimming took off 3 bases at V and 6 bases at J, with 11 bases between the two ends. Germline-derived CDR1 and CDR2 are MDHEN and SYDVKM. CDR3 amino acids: CASSLRAINGYTF. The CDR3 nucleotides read TGTGCCAGCAGTTTGCGGGCCATCAATGGCTACACCTTC.

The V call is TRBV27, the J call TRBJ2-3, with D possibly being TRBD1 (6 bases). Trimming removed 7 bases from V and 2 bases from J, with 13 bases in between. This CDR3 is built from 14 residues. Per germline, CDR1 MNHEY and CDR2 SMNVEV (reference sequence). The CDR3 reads CASKPTGFTDTQYF. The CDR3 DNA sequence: TGTGCCAGCAAGCCGACAGGTTTCACAGATACGCAGTATTTT.

This chain's CDR3 is CASSSFPGSLGNEQFF. As DNA, the CDR3 is TGTGCCAGCAGCTCATTCCCCGGGAGTCTAGGTAATGAGCAGTTCTTC. This sequence joins TRBV28 and TRBJ2-1, with D tentatively TRBD2 (6 bases). Between the trimmed V and J ends, which lost 6 bases and 7 bases, there was a span of 22 bases. Germline V gene data show CDR1 as MDHEN and CDR2 as SYDVKM. The CDR3 length is 16 residues.

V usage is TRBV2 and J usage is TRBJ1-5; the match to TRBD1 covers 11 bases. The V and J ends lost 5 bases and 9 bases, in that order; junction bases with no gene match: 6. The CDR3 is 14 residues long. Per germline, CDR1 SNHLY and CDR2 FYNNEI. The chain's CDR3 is CASSQGTGGGPQHF. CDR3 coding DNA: TGTGCCAGCAGTCAGGGGACAGGGGGTGGGCCCCAGCATTTT.

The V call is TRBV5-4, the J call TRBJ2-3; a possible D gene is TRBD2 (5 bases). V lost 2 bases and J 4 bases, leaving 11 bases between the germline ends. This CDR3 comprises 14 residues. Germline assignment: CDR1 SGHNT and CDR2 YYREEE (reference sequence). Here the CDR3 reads CASSFGLRPDTQYF. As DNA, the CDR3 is TGTGCCAGCAGCTTTGGACTCCGACCAGATACGCAGTATTTT.

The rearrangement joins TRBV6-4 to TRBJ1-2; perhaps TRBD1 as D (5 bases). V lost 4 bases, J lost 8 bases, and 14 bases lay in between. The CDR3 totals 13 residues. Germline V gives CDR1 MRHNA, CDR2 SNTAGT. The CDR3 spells CASSAIWGRGYTF. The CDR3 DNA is TGTGCCAGCAGTGCCATATGGGGCCGAGGCTACACCTTC.

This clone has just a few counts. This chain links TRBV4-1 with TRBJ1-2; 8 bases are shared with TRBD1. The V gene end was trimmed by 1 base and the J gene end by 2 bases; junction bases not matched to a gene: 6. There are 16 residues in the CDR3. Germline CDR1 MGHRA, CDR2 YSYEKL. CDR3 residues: CASSQGRGRTNYGYTF. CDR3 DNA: TGCGCCAGCAGCCAAGGCAGGGGGCGAACCAACTATGGCTACACCTTC.

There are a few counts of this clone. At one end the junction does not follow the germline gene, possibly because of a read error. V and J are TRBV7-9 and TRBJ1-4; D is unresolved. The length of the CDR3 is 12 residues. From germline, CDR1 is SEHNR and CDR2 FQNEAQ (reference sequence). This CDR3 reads CSSSFNNEKLFF. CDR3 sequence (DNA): TGTTCCAGCAGCTTCAATAATGAAAAACTGTTTTTT.

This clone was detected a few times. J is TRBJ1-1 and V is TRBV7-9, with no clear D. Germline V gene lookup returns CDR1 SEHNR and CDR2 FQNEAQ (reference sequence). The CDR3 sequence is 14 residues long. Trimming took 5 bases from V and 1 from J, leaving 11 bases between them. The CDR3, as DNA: TGTGCCAGCAGCACTATGTCGCGGAACACTGAAGCTTTCTTT. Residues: CASSTMSRNTEAFF.

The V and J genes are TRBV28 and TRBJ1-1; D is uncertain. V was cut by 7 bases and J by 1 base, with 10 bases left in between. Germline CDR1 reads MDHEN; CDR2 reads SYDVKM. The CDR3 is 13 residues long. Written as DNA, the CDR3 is TGTGCCAGCAATGTTCCCGGGAACACTGAAGCTTTCTTT. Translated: CASNVPGNTEAFF.

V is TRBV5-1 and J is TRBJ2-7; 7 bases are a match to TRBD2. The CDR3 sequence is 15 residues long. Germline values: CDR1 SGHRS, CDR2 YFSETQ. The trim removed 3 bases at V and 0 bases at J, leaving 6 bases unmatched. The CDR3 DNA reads TGCGCCAGCAGCTGGGGGGGAGGAATCTCCTACGAGCAGTACTTC. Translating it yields CASSWGGGISYEQYF.